The T cell receptor (beta chain) under discussion was sequenced for a study of CD8 T cells in Susac syndrome. Germline CDR1 and CDR2: SNHLY and FYNNEI. Deletions cut 1 base from V and 0 bases from J, with 9 bases between. This CDR3 contains 15 residues. RNA was extracted with the RNeasy kit, and a quantity of about 0.45 to 1 ug was reverse transcribed using random hexamers. By means of immunoSEQ multiplex PCR, TCR beta CDR3 spanning 54 Vbeta and 13 Jbeta underwent amplification. TCRdb fed the immunoSEQ multiplex PCR reads into MiXCR, producing one record per CDR3 protein. The data show about 210,000 distinct CDR3 sequences, with 94% seen just once and 0.15% held by the top ten.

The gene calls are TRBV2 and TRBJ1-2; D gene ambiguous. This clonotype was sampled from a human donor with Susac syndrome. The specimen was CD4+ T cells from PBMCs. CDR3 bases: TGTGCCAGCAGTGAAGACAGTTCAGCTAACTATGGCTACACCTTC. Its protein product is CASSEDSSANYGYTF.